These 21 T cell receptor beta chains were all obtained from the same sample, sequenced in a study of blood T cells in healthy people across ages. Together with a sample-barcoded 5' primer, a J-beta primer mix was included in a second PCR lasting about 6 to 11 cycles. TCRdb re-derived calls from the 5' RACE reads in MiXCR, one entry per CDR3 protein. The sample consists of 650,000 to 950,000 distinct CDR3 sequences, under 45% of them appearing once. Sequences were obtained from blood. The receptors derive from a man in his fifties or sixties in good health.

In this sample, this clonotype turned up a few times. The chain combines TRBV4-1 with TRBJ2-7; possibly TRBD2 for D (5 bases). V was clipped by 4 bases and J by 3 bases, with 16 bases between them. CDR3 length: 15 amino acids. The V gene's germline CDR1 is MGHRA and CDR2 YSYEKL. For the CDR3, the DNA is TGCGCCAGCAGCCTTGAGAGGACGGAGGTCTACGAGCAGTACTTC. As protein: CASSLERTEVYEQYF.

The V and J genes are TRBV25-1 and TRBJ1-2, with D possibly TRBD1 on 5 matching bases. V lost 3 bases to trimming and J lost 7 bases, with 9 bases between them. The CDR3 spans 12 residues. Germline V lookup: CDR1 MGHDK, CDR2 SYGVNS. The CDR3 loop reads CASSEGPSGYTF. The CDR3 DNA reads TGTGCCAGCAGTGAGGGGCCTTCTGGCTACACCTTC.

This clonotype has just one count. The chain links TRBV4-1 to TRBJ2-3; D possibly matches TRBD1 or TRBD2 (5 bases each). There are 19 residues in the CDR3. CDR1 is MGHRA and CDR2 is YSYEKL in the germline V gene. Trimming left V 0 bases short and J 0 bases short, with 19 bases between. CDR3 DNA: TGCGCCAGCAGCCAAGATTTTATTGACCCGGGGCGTAGCACAGATACGCAGTATTTT. Translating gives CASSQDFIDPGRSTDTQYF.

This chain joins TRBV4-3 and TRBJ2-2, with TRBD1 matching 7 bases. The CDR3 length is 21 residues. V dropped 1 base and J dropped 2; count of bases not matched to a gene: 19. Germline V gene lookup returns CDR1 LGHNA and CDR2 YSLEER. The CDR3 spells CASSQVRDSMGQPKNTGELFF. The CDR3 nucleotides read TGCGCCAGCAGCCAAGTTAGAGATTCCATGGGACAGCCTAAAAACACCGGGGAGCTGTTTTTT.

This clonotype was seen a handful of times. CDR3 amino acids: CSVSGQGVQETQYF. As DNA, the CDR3 is TGCAGCGTTTCCGGACAGGGGGTCCAAGAGACCCAGTACTTC. This chain links TRBV29-1 with TRBJ2-5; 10 bases are a match to TRBD1. The CDR3 is 14 amino acids. The germline V gene encodes CDR1 SQVTM and CDR2 ANQGSEA. Losses at the gene ends were 5 bases for V and 1 base for J; bases not matched to a gene: 4.

The V gene is TRBV4-3, the J gene TRBJ2-4; unclear D gene. CDR1 is LGHNA and CDR2 is YSLEER in the germline V gene. The CDR3 sequence is 13 residues long. The V end was cut by 0 bases, the J end by 13 bases, with 13 bases between. The CDR3 DNA reads TGCGCCAGCAGCCAAGATCTTACTGTGGAGCAGTACTTC. Translated: CASSQDLTVEQYF.

The chain is built from TRBV4-3 and TRBJ1-2; D perhaps matches TRBD1 (5 bases). The germline CDR1 and CDR2 sequences are LGHNA and YSLEER. V shed 4 bases and J shed 4 bases, with 13 bases lying between them. The CDR3 is 14 residues long. CDR3 loop: CASSPNRGSYGYTF. CDR3 DNA: TGCGCCAGCAGCCCCAACCGGGGGTCCTATGGCTACACCTTC.

V is TRBV11-3 and J is TRBJ2-7, with TRBD1 matching 7 bases. Germline V gene data show CDR1 as SGHNT and CDR2 as YENEEA. CDR3 length: 15 amino acids. V lost 2 bases, J lost 2 bases, and 6 bases stayed unmatched. The CDR3 region is CASSLRRTGAYEQYF. For the CDR3, the DNA is TGTGCCAGCAGCTTACGAAGAACAGGGGCCTACGAGCAGTACTTC.

The rearrangement uses TRBV3-1 and TRBJ2-3, with 7 nucleotides matching TRBD2. CDR1 is LGHDT, CDR2 YNNKEL, per germline (reference sequence). V was clipped by 4 bases and J by 10 bases; unmatched bases: 5. This CDR3 comprises 12 residues. CDR3 DNA sequence: TGTGCCAGCAGCCCCGGACTAGAGGCGCAGTATTTT. Translated, it gives CASSPGLEAQYF.

V and J are TRBV6-1 and TRBJ2-1; D is unresolved. Deletions cut 6 bases from V and 5 bases from J, with 8 bases between. The CDR3 covers 12 residues. Germline CDR1 MNHNS, CDR2 SASEGT. The CDR3: CASSKTDNEQFF. CDR3 DNA sequence: TGTGCCAGCAGCAAGACGGACAATGAGCAGTTCTTC.

This clonotype was seen more than once but under ten times. V is TRBV27 and J is TRBJ1-1; 7 bases line up with TRBD1. The CDR3 length is 14 residues. The V segment lost 5 bases and the J segment 5 bases; nucleotides outside the gene matches: 8. CDR1 and CDR2 from the germline V gene are MNHEY and SMNVEV (reference sequence). The CDR3: CASSPGQVGTEAFF. The DNA of the CDR3 is TGTGCCAGCAGTCCCGGACAGGTGGGAACTGAAGCTTTCTTT.

V gene TRBV6-5 combines with J gene TRBJ2-1; TRBD2 aligns across 9 bases. The CDR3 sequence is 16 residues long. CDR1 is MNHEY, CDR2 SVGAGI, per germline. The trim removed 6 bases at V and 9 bases at J, leaving 15 bases unmatched. CDR3 sequence: CASSSDASGDLSEQFF. CDR3 nucleotide sequence: TGTGCCAGCAGCTCAGACGCTAGCGGGGACTTGAGTGAGCAGTTCTTC.

The rearrangement links TRBV7-9 to TRBJ1-2, with 8 bases matching TRBD1. The CDR3 has 15 amino acids. CDR1 is SEHNR, CDR2 FQNEAQ, per germline (reference sequence). V gave up 4 bases and J gave up 4 bases; unmatched junction bases: 8. The CDR3 nucleotides are TGTGCCAGCAGCTACTGGGACAGGACCTTCTATGGCTACACCTTC. Translating gives CASSYWDRTFYGYTF. Combining the CDR3 with reference TRBV7-9 and TRBJ1-2 gives the whole variable domain DTGVSQNPRHKITKRGQNVTFRCDPISEHNRLYWYRQTLGQGPEFLTYFQNEAQLEKSRLLSDRFSAERPKGSFSTLEIQRTEQGDSAMYLCASSYWDRTFYGYTFGSGTRLTVV.

The chain joins TRBV29-1 to TRBJ1-1; D unresolved. V shed 7 bases and J shed 1 base, with 10 bases lying between them. Germline V gene sequence: CDR1 SQVTM, CDR2 ANQGSEA. The CDR3 runs to 12 residues. CDR3 DNA sequence: TGCAGCGCCCCGGCGGCGAACACTGAAGCTTTCTTT. Translating it yields CSAPAANTEAFF. Using reference TRBV29-1 and TRBJ1-1 for the parts outside the CDR3, the full variable domain is SAVISQKPSRDICQRGTSLTIQCQVDSQVTMMFWYRQQPGQSLTLIATANQGSEATYESGFVIDKFPISRPNLTFSTLTVSNMSPEDSSIYLCSAPAANTEAFFGQGTRLTVV.

This chain joins TRBV6-2 or TRBV6-3 and TRBJ1-1, with 7 positions matching TRBD1. The ends lost 7 bases at V and 6 bases at J; junction bases unmatched: 8. Looked up from germline, CDR1 is MNHEY and CDR2 is SVGEGT. The CDR3 sequence is 13 residues long. The CDR3 reads CASTTTGSPEAFF. The CDR3 region has the DNA TGTGCCAGCACCACGACAGGGAGCCCTGAAGCTTTCTTT.

The J gene is TRBJ2-2, the V gene TRBV12-5; D is undetermined. Germline V gene data show CDR1 as LGHNT and CDR2 as FRNRAP. Trimming removed 5 bases at V and 4 bases at J, with 8 bases between. The CDR3 sequence is 13 residues long. CDR3 nucleotide sequence: TGTGCTAGTGGTGAAGACTCCACCGGGGAGCTGTTTTTT. It yields the protein CASGEDSTGELFF.

The chain uses TRBV25-1 and TRBJ2-7, with TRBD1 identical over 9 bases. From germline, CDR1 is MGHDK and CDR2 SYGVNS. The ends lost 4 bases at V and 0 bases at J; junction bases unmatched: 7. The CDR3 is 16 residues long. CDR3: CASSGWDRAGSYEQYF. The CDR3 DNA reads as TGTGCCAGCAGTGGATGGGACAGGGCCGGCTCCTACGAGCAGTACTTC.

The chain employs TRBV10-1 and TRBJ1-4; D remains ambiguous. V lost 3 bases, J lost 8 bases, and 4 bases lay in between. The CDR3 is 11 amino acids. CDR1 is WNHNN, CDR2 SYGVQD, per germline (reference sequence). CDR3 coding DNA: TGCGCCAGCAGTGATAACGAAAAACTGTTTTTT. This encodes CASSDNEKLFF.

The chain recombines TRBV5-8 with TRBJ2-5, with D possibly TRBD1 on 6 matching bases. Germline lookup yields CDR1 SGHTS and CDR2 YDEGEE. The CDR3 is 15 residues long. V was clipped by 0 bases and J by 11 bases, with 20 bases between them. This CDR3 is CASSLVDSGPLEQYF. The DNA for the CDR3 is TGTGCCAGCAGCTTGGTGGACAGTGGACCTCTTGAGCAGTACTTC.

J is TRBJ1-5 and V is TRBV4-3; TRBD1 is a possible D gene (6 bases). V was cut by 4 bases and J by 6 bases, with 10 bases left in between. This CDR3 has 13 amino acids. Germline V gene data show CDR1 as LGHNA and CDR2 as YSLEER. CDR3 bases: TGCGCCAGCAGCCCAACAGGGTTTCAGCCCCAGCATTTT. This encodes CASSPTGFQPQHF.

In this sample, this clonotype turned up a few times. The CDR3 DNA is TGCGCCAGCAGCCAAGGTTACCAGGGCACAGATACGCAGTATTTT. As protein: CASSQGYQGTDTQYF. This chain links TRBV4-3 with TRBJ2-3, with unresolved D. Trimming stripped 1 base from V and 1 base from J, with 9 bases between. The CDR3 totals 15 residues. CDR1 and CDR2 from the germline V gene are LGHNA and YSLEER.